The T cell receptor beta chain described here comes from a study of human T cells and chemical hapten exposure. Whole-study findings and limits: Those TCRs sitting above 1 in 1000 frequency stayed the same with DPC sensitization. Relative to controls, expanded TCRs formed significantly more large CDR3 similarity clusters.

The germline V gene has CDR1 MNHEY and CDR2 SVGEGT. The CDR3 covers 13 residues. V lost 5 bases and J lost 4, with 11 bases in between. As for time point: patch test 3, about 24 weeks after DPC sensitization. Specified treatment: therapeutic diphenylcyclopropenone sensitization with weekly scalp DPC. TCRdb fed the RACE reads into MiXCR, producing one record per CDR3 protein. The data show some 180,000 distinct CDR3 sequences, with around 25% seen just once and 2% to 2.5% held by the top ten. For this clonotype: Its antigen is not known.

The chain couples TRBV6-2 or TRBV6-3 to TRBJ1-2, with a weak D call TRBD1 (6 bases). The TCR was taken from a woman in her thirties or forties with alopecia areata. Some clones in this sample may be carry-over from other donors' samples. This specimen consisted of whole blood, obtained in connection with sensitization to the hapten diphenylcyclopropenone (DPC). CDR3 in amino acids: CASSITGPYGYTF. The CDR3 bases are TGTGCCAGCAGTATAACAGGGCCCTATGGCTACACCTTC.